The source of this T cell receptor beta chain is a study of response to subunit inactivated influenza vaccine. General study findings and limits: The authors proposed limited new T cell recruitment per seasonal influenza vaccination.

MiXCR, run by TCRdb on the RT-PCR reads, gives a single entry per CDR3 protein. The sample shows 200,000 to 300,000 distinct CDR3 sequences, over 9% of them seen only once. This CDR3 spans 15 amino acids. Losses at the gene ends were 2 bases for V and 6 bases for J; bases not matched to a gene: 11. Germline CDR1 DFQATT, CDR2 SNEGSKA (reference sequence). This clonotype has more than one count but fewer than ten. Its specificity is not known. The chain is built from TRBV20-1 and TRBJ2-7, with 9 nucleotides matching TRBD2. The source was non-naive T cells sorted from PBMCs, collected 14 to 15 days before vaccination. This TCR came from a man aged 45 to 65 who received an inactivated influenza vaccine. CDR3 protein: CSARPMAGGTPEQYF. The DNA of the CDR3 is TGCAGTGCTAGACCGATGGCGGGAGGGACTCCCGAGCAGTACTTC.